Listed below are T cell receptor beta chains from one sample, sequenced in a study of cytomegalovirus exposure and HLA in healthy donors. Clones were read by immunoSEQ multiplex PCR, and TCRdb kept only the in-frame ones, dropping some. The table shows more than 70,000 clones, with over 70% occurring only once. What was sequenced was PBMCs. The source is a boy aged 10-17 years in good health and CMV-seronegative. CDR3s leave out the opening cysteine and the closing phenylalanine or tryptophan. Some rows mark clone size as missing; the rest say once, few, many or name a class of expanded clone.

v_call,clone_size,j_call,cdr3_aa
TRBV4-1,NA,TRBJ1-2,ASSQAGRGRYGYT
TRBV30,medium-sized,TRBJ1-2,AWNIAVADGYT
TRBV6-5,NA,TRBJ1-4,ASSSGGSVSEKLF
TRBV7-7,once,TRBJ2-7,ASSPDRGRGEQY
TRBV7-9,once,TRBJ1-1,ASSFSLETGRTEAF
TRBV9,NA,TRBJ1-4,ASSVDTTNEKLF
TRBV30,NA,TRBJ1-2,AWSPRPGQLLYGYT
TRBV7-9,NA,TRBJ1-3,ASSFYAENTIY
TRBV29-1,NA,TRBJ1-1,SGGGMDTEAF
TRBV7-9,NA,TRBJ1-1,ASRSRQGSHGEAF
TRBV7-6,NA,TRBJ2-3,ASSLTGPADTQY
TRBV11-2,NA,TRBJ1-6,ASSRHRVDSPLH
TRBV7-9,NA,TRBJ2-1,ASSLADSFYNEQF
TRBV7-9,few,TRBJ1-1,ASSSHNTEAF
TRBV4-3,NA,TRBJ1-4,ASSLRRGLRGLNEKLF
TRBV28,few,TRBJ1-1,ASTRQGAEAF
TRBV11-3,NA,TRBJ2-7,ASSLGFGNYEQY
TRBV4-3,few,TRBJ2-1,ASSSTGGNEQF
TRBV4-1,NA,TRBJ1-1,ASSQTRWGRVDIEAF
TRBV4-2,NA,TRBJ2-2,ASSQDLGNTGELF